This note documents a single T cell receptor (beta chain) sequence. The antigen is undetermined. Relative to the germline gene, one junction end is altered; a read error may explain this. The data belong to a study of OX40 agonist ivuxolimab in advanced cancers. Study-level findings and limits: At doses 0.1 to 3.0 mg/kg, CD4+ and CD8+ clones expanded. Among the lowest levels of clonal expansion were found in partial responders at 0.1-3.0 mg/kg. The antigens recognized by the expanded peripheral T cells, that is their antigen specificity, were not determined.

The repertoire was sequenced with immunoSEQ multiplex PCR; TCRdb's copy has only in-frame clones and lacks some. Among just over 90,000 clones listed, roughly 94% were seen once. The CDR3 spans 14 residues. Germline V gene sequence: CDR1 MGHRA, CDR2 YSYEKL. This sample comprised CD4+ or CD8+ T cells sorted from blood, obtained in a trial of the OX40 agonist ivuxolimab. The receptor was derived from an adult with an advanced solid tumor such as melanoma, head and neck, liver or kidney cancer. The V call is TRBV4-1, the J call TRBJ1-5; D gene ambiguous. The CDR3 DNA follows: TGCGCCAGCAACCAAAGGGAGGGAACCCAGCCCCAGCATTTT. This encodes CASNQREGTQPQHF.